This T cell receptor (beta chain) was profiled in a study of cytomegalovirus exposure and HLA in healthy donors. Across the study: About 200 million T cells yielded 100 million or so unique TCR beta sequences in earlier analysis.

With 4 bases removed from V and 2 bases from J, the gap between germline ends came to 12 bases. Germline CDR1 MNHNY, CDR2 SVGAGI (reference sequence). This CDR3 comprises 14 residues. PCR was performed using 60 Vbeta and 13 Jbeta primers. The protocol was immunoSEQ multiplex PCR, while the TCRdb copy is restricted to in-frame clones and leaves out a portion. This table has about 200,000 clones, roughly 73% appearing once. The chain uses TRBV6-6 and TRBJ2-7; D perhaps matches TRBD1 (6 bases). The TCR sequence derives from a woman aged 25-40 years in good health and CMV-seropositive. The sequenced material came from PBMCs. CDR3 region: CASSSGTRTYEQYF. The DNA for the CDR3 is TGTGCCAGCAGTTCGGGGACAAGAACCTACGAGCAGTACTTC.